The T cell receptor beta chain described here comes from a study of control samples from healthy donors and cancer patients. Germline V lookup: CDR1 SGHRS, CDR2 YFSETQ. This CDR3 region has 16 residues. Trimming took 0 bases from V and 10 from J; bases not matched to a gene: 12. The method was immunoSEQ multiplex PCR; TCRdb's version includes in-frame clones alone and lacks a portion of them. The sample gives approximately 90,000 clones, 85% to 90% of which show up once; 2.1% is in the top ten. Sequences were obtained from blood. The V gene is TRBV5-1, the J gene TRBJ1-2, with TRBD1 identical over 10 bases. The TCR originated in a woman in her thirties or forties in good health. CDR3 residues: CASSLGIRWDRGDYTF. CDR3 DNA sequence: TGCGCCAGCAGCTTGGGAATACGTTGGGACAGGGGCGACTACACCTTC.